These 8 T cell receptor beta chains share one sample of origin, sequenced in a study of shared clonotypes between healthy human individuals. The repertoire was sequenced with immunoSEQ multiplex PCR; TCRdb's copy has only in-frame clones and lacks some. The table includes some 1.5 million clones, nearly 99% detected once. Sequencing was performed on naive CD4+ T cells sorted from blood. The subset: CD45RA+ positively selected. Receptors originate from a man aged 30 to 45 in good health.

The chain has TRBV10-3 and TRBJ2-2; D not resolved. Per the germline V gene, CDR1 is ENHRY and CDR2 is SYGVKD. The CDR3 contains 16 residues. V lost 7 bases and J 2 bases, leaving 17 bases between the germline ends. The CDR3 here is CAINFEDHLNTGELFF. The CDR3 region has the DNA TGTGCCATCAACTTCGAGGACCACCTCAACACCGGGGAGCTGTTTTTT.

This chain joins TRBV7-2 and TRBJ2-3, with 10 bases that match TRBD2. The germline gives CDR1 SGHTA, CDR2 FQGNSA. The CDR3 has 15 residues. The J segment lost 3 bases and the V segment lost 5 bases, leaving 5 bases of the junction unmatched. The CDR3 nucleotides are TGTGCCAGCAGCCAGAAAGCGGGAGGGACAGATACGCAGTATTTT. Its translation is CASSQKAGGTDTQYF.

The chain has TRBV15 and TRBJ2-1; no definite D call. The CDR3 runs to 18 residues. Trimming stripped 0 bases from V and 2 bases from J, with 17 bases between. Germline V gene sequence: CDR1 LNHNV, CDR2 YYDKDF (reference sequence). Here the CDR3 reads CATSRDASAVPAYNEQFF. DNA of the CDR3: TGTGCCACCAGCAGAGATGCTTCGGCAGTACCAGCCTACAATGAGCAGTTCTTC.

On this clone: Different DNA sequences within this sample yield the same CDR3. V is TRBV4-1 and J is TRBJ1-1; 9 nucleotides match TRBD1. The ends lost 3 bases at V and 1 base at J; junction bases unmatched: 3. Looked up from germline, CDR1 is MGHRA and CDR2 is YSYEKL. CDR3 length equals 15 residues. CDR3 in amino acids: CASSHPGQGNTEAFF. The CDR3 nucleotides are TGCGCCAGCAGCCATCCGGGACAGGGGAACACTGAAGCTTTCTTT.

This sequence joins TRBV27 and TRBJ1-1, with D possibly matching TRBD1 (6 bases). V shed 1 base and J shed 8 bases, with 14 bases lying between them. Looked up from germline, CDR1 is MNHEY and CDR2 is SMNVEV (reference sequence). The CDR3 is 14 residues long. CDR3 in amino acids: CASSLWGGQREAFF. The DNA for the CDR3 is TGTGCCAGCAGTTTATGGGGGGGGCAGAGAGAAGCTTTCTTT.

J is TRBJ2-1 and V is TRBV18; D is ambiguous. The germline V gene has CDR1 KGHSH and CDR2 LQKENI. The CDR3 has 16 amino acids. The V gene lost 3 bases and the J gene lost 0 bases, with 12 bases spanning the gap. In nucleotides, the CDR3 is TGTGCCAGCTCACCGAATAGCAGAACCTCCTACAATGAGCAGTTCTTC. Translated, it gives CASSPNSRTSYNEQFF.

The rearrangement uses TRBV27 and TRBJ2-7, with a possible D match to TRBD2 (6 bases). The CDR3 has 12 amino acids. Per the germline V gene, CDR1 is MNHEY and CDR2 is SMNVEV (reference sequence). V was shortened by 6 bases and J by 6 bases, with 12 bases between the two germline ends. The CDR3 bases are TGTGCCAGCAGCTTCGGGAGAGGCGAGCAGTACTTC. Translation: CASSFGRGEQYF.

CDR3 in amino acids: CASSLSLERGYEQYF. The DNA for the CDR3 is TGTGCCAGCAGCTTATCTTTGGAAAGGGGTTACGAGCAGTACTTC. The genes are TRBV11-2 and TRBJ2-7, with D possibly TRBD1 on 5 matching bases. Trimming pared 2 bases from V and 4 bases from J, leaving 15 bases between. There are 15 residues in the CDR3. CDR1 and CDR2 from the germline V gene are SGHAT and FQNNGV.